The 9 T cell receptor beta chains below were found in one sample sequenced in a study of blood T cells in healthy people across ages. Next came a second PCR, run for about 7 to 12 cycles, which used a sample-barcoded 5' primer along with a J-beta primer mix. TCRdb ran MiXCR on the 5' RACE reads and lists one entry per CDR3 protein. The data show 1.5 million to 2 million distinct CDR3 sequences, roughly two fifths seen once. The sequenced material came from blood. These receptors all come from a human donor in good health.

The J gene is TRBJ1-1, the V gene TRBV7-3, with D possibly matching TRBD1 (5 bases). Germline-derived CDR1 and CDR2 are SGHTA and FQGTGA. This CDR3 is built from 14 residues. V was clipped by 8 bases and J by 3 bases, with 16 bases between them. The CDR3 protein is CASGQQGVHTEAFF. The CDR3 DNA reads TGTGCCAGCGGCCAGCAAGGGGTGCACACTGAAGCTTTCTTT.

Concerning this clonotype itself: The germline gene is not matched at one end of the junction; a read error may be the cause. This chain uses TRBV7-9 with TRBJ1-1; D gene unclear. CDR3 length equals 8 residues. Germline V gene sequence: CDR1 SEHNR, CDR2 FQNEAQ (reference sequence). In DNA form, the CDR3 reads TGTGCTCCTCAACCGAGTCTCTTT. It translates to CAPQPSLF.

This clonotype showed up just a few times. The chain recombines TRBV12-3 or TRBV12-4 with TRBJ2-1; tentative D call: TRBD2 (5 bases). Trimming stripped 6 bases from V and 0 bases from J, with 12 bases between. This CDR3 spans 15 amino acids. CDR3 coding DNA: TGTGCCAGCAGCTTAAGAGAGGGCTCCTACAATGAGCAGTTCTTC. Its protein product is CASSLREGSYNEQFF.

This chain links TRBV7-9 with TRBJ2-1; D is unresolved. Germline CDR1 SEHNR, CDR2 FQNEAQ (reference sequence). V was clipped by 5 bases and J by 10 bases, with 9 bases between them. This CDR3 has 11 residues. The DNA for the CDR3 is TGTGCCAGCAGCCAAATTAGCGAGCAGTTCTTC. Translated: CASSQISEQFF.

This clonotype was counted at least ten times. The junction does not match germline at one end; this may be a read error. V and J are TRBV5-1 and TRBJ2-1, with D perhaps matching TRBD1 (6 bases). The CDR3 is 14 residues long. Germline values: CDR1 SGHRS, CDR2 YFSETQ. The CDR3 sequence is CASSPGDSYNEQFF. CDR3 nucleotide sequence: TGTGCCAGCAGCCCAGGGGACTCCTACAATGAGCAGTTCTTC.

This clonotype was observed a few times. The chain has TRBV6-5 and TRBJ1-1; tentative D call: TRBD1 (5 bases). Germline lookup yields CDR1 MNHEY and CDR2 SVGAGI. Trimming removed 8 bases at V and 2 bases at J, with 15 bases between. The CDR3 runs to 14 residues. CDR3 in DNA: TGTGCCAGCGAAGGCGGGGGGTTTAACACTGAAGCTTTCTTT. Translation gives CASEGGGFNTEAFF.

The rearrangement links TRBV2 to TRBJ2-5; D is ambiguous. With 4 bases removed from V and 4 bases from J, the gap between germline ends came to 13 bases. This CDR3 has 14 amino acids. CDR1 and CDR2 from the germline V gene are SNHLY and FYNNEI. The CDR3 loop is CASSAGVSPETQYF. The CDR3, as DNA: TGTGCCAGCAGTGCCGGCGTTTCGCCAGAGACCCAGTACTTC.

The rearrangement joins TRBV13 to TRBJ2-6, with D possibly called TRBD1 or TRBD2 (6 bases each). Germline V gene lookup returns CDR1 PRHDT and CDR2 FYEKMQ (reference sequence). The CDR3 length is 16 residues. V was trimmed by 5 bases and J by 4 bases, leaving 15 bases between them. CDR3 nucleotide sequence: TGTGCCAGCAGCCCTAGGGGGGAGCCCGGGGCCAACGTCCTGACTTTC. Amino acid sequence: CASSPRGEPGANVLTF. The whole variable domain, filled in from reference TRBV13 and TRBJ2-6, reads AAGVIQSPRHLIKEKRETATLKCYPIPRHDTVYWYQQGPGQDPQFLISFYEKMQSDKGSIPDRFSAQQFSDYHSELNMSSLELGDSALYFCASSPRGEPGANVLTFGAGSRLTVL.

The J gene is TRBJ1-5, the V gene TRBV20-1, with 7 bases lining up with TRBD1. Per the germline V gene, CDR1 is DFQATT and CDR2 is SNEGSKA (reference sequence). V lost 6 bases to trimming and J lost 1 base; unmatched junction nucleotides: 12. The CDR3 is 16 residues long. CDR3 bases: TGCAGTGCGCCGATACCCACAGGGGAAAGCAATCAGCCCCAGCATTTT. Its protein is CSAPIPTGESNQPQHF.